A selection of T cell receptor beta chains follows, all from one sample in a study of OX40 agonist ivuxolimab in advanced cancers. The repertoire was sequenced with immunoSEQ multiplex PCR; TCRdb's copy has only in-frame clones and lacks some. The sample holds about 35,000 clones, over 80% seen once. Here the sequenced sample was CD4+ or CD8+ T cells sorted from blood, taken in a trial of the OX40 agonist ivuxolimab. Every receptor here comes from an adult with an advanced solid tumor such as melanoma, head and neck, liver or kidney cancer. Both conserved end residues are part of each CDR3. The D gene is left open where the match is weak. Clone sizes are given selectively: once, few, many, or a class where the clone is expanded.

D gene	V gene	J gene	clone size	CDR3 DNA	CDR3 protein
-	TRBV6-6	TRBJ2-4	-	TGTGCCAGCAACCCTCAGGGGCATTGGGTGGACATTCAGTACTTC	CASNPQGHWVDIQYF
TRBD2	TRBV11-1	TRBJ2-3	-	TGTGCCAGCAGACAACCGGGACTAGAGTCCACAGATACGCAGTATTTT	CASRQPGLESTDTQYF
TRBD1	TRBV6-4	TRBJ1-2	-	TGTGCCAGCAGTGACACAGGGGAGTACGGCTACACCTTC	CASSDTGEYGYTF
TRBD2	TRBV13	TRBJ2-2	once	TGTGCCAGCAGCACACTCAAAAGCGGGGGGGCCGTGACCGGGGAGCTGTTTTTT	CASSTLKSGGAVTGELFF
-	TRBV7-2	TRBJ1-6	-	TGTGCCAGCAGCCCCGACCCCTATAATTCACCCCTCCACTTT	CASSPDPYNSPLHF
-	TRBV25-1	TRBJ2-1	-	TGTGCCAGCAGCCGCGCTTTAACTAGCCCCAGCTCCTACAATGAGCAGTTCTTC	CASSRALTSPSSYNEQFF
-	TRBV2	TRBJ2-1	-	TGTGCCAGCAGTGATGTTGGGCGGCTAGCTGAGCGCGATGAGCAGTTCTTC	CASSDVGRLAERDEQFF
-	TRBV5-6	TRBJ1-5	-	TGTGCCAGCAGCTTGAACAGGTATAGCAATCAGCCCCAGCATTTT	CASSLNRYSNQPQHF
-	TRBV10-1	TRBJ2-1	-	TGCGCCAGCAGTGAGTTACGGGCGGGACGGAATGAGCAGTTCTTC	CASSELRAGRNEQFF
-	TRBV9	TRBJ1-4	-	TGTGCCAGCAGCCCGCCTAGGGACGATGAAAAACTGTTTTTT	CASSPPRDDEKLFF
TRBD2	TRBV6-5	TRBJ2-5	-	TGTGCCAGCAGTATAGCGGGGGGGGGAGAGACCCAGTACTTC	CASSIAGGGETQYF
-	TRBV4-1	TRBJ2-3	few	TGCGCCAGCAGCCAAGAGCGCGACAGCACAGATACGCAGTATTTT	CASSQERDSTDTQYF
TRBD1	TRBV11-2	TRBJ1-1	once	TGTGCCAGCAGCAGACAGGGGAGGGAAGCTTTCTTT	CASSRQGREAFF
-	TRBV5-1	TRBJ2-5	-	TGCGCCAGCAGCTTGGTACCGGGGATGGAGACCCAGTACTTC	CASSLVPGMETQYF
TRBD2	TRBV5-6	TRBJ2-3	-	TGTGCCAGCAGCTTACGTCTTAGCGGGGGCATCACAGATACGCAGTATTTT	CASSLRLSGGITDTQYF
-	TRBV27	TRBJ1-4	-	TGTGCCAGCAGTATGACAGATACGAATGAAAAACTGTTTTTT	CASSMTDTNEKLFF
TRBD1	TRBV5-1	TRBJ1-5	-	TGCGCCAGCAGCTTGGCAGGACAGGGTGGACAGCCCCAGCATTTT	CASSLAGQGGQPQHF
-	TRBV19	TRBJ1-6	few	TGTGCCAGTAGTATCCAGGGGTCACCCCTCCACTTT	CASSIQGSPLHF
-	TRBV4-2	TRBJ2-1	once	TGTGCCAGCAGCCAAGGGTCGGGAACAGGACAGACCAATGAGCAGTTCTTC	CASSQGSGTGQTNEQFF
TRBD1	TRBV5-4	TRBJ2-1	-	TGTGCCAGCAGCGGACAAACAGGGGGCAAGCAGTTCTTC	CASSGQTGGKQFF
-	TRBV11-3	TRBJ2-1	-	TGTGCCAGCAGCTTAGGTCTCACGAGCTCCTACAATGAGCAGTTCTTC	CASSLGLTSSYNEQFF
TRBD1	TRBV6-1	TRBJ2-5	-	TGTGCCAGCAGTGGGCCGACAGGGGAGACCCAGTACTTC	CASSGPTGETQYF
-	TRBV29-1	TRBJ2-7	-	TGCAGCGTTGAGGAGAACTACGAGCAGTACTTC	CSVEENYEQYF
TRBD1	TRBV4-1	TRBJ1-4	few	TGCGCCAGCAGCCAGAACCCAGGGGGCTTCGGCGAAAAACTGTTTTTT	CASSQNPGGFGEKLFF
TRBD1	TRBV18	TRBJ1-1	-	TGTGCCAGCTCACAAGAAGGGACAGTTAACACTGAAGCTTTCTTT	CASSQEGTVNTEAFF
-	TRBV28	TRBJ2-7	-	TGTGCCAGCAGACGTACTCGTAAAGGGGGGAACGAGCAGTACTTC	CASRRTRKGGNEQYF
-	TRBV6-6	TRBJ2-2	-	TGTGCCAGCACCCTTAGCGCGCGGGAGCTGTTTTTT	CASTLSARELFF
-	TRBV6-5	TRBJ1-1	-	TGTGCCAGCAGACCCGAGGCGAACACTGAAGCTTTCTTT	CASRPEANTEAFF
TRBD1	TRBV5-1	TRBJ1-4	once	TGCGCCAGCAGCTTCCGGGACAGCATTAATGAAAAACTGTTTTTT	CASSFRDSINEKLFF
-	TRBV2	TRBJ2-7	-	TGTGCCAGCACCGACCCTGGACAGAACGAGCAGTACTTC	CASTDPGQNEQYF
-	TRBV11-2	TRBJ1-1	-	TGTGCCAGCAGCTTCTCCCGGACAGCCTACACTGAAGCTTTCTTT	CASSFSRTAYTEAFF
TRBD2	TRBV6-5	TRBJ2-2	-	TGTGCCAGCGCGGGACTAGCGGGATCTACTGGGGAGCTGTTTTTT	CASAGLAGSTGELFF
-	TRBV7-9	TRBJ1-2	-	TGTGCCAGCAGCCAAATGGACAGCACCGCTGGCTACACCTTC	CASSQMDSTAGYTF
-	TRBV28	TRBJ2-4	-	TGTGCCAGCAGCCCGCCTAAAGCTGCTTCTTCGAACATTCAGTACTTC	CASSPPKAASSNIQYF
TRBD1	TRBV9	TRBJ2-5	-	TGTGCCAGCAGCGTAGAGGGGACAGGGAGGGGCGAGACCCAGTACTTC	CASSVEGTGRGETQYF
-	TRBV15	TRBJ1-1	-	TGTGCCACCAGCAGAGATCTGGGTCTGAACACTGAAGCTTTCTTT	CATSRDLGLNTEAFF
TRBD2	TRBV28	TRBJ2-5	-	TGTGCCAGCAGTTTGGGCGGGAGACAAGAGACCCAGTACTTC	CASSLGGRQETQYF
TRBD2	TRBV30	TRBJ2-7	once	TGTGCCTGGGAAGCGGGAATGGCCTCCTACGAGCAGTACTTC	CAWEAGMASYEQYF
-	TRBV10-1	TRBJ2-7	once	TGCGCCAGCGCACCAGGGTACGAGCAGTACTTC	CASAPGYEQYF
-	TRBV5-5	TRBJ1-2	-	TGTGCCAGCAGTTATGGACAGAACTATGGCTACACCTTC	CASSYGQNYGYTF
-	TRBV19	TRBJ1-1	-	TGTGCCAGTAAGGTAGAGGACAGCACGAACACTGAAGCTTTCTTT	CASKVEDSTNTEAFF
-	TRBV7-9	TRBJ1-1	once	TGTGCCAGCAGCCCATCTTTCGGCAGGGGAAACACTGAAGCTTTCTTT	CASSPSFGRGNTEAFF
TRBD1	TRBV28	TRBJ2-7	-	TGTGCCAGCAGTTTGGGGGACAGACCCTACGAGCAGTACTTC	CASSLGDRPYEQYF
-	TRBV7-8	TRBJ1-2	once	TGTGCCAGCAGCTTAGCAGGAGAAAGGCGCTACACCTTC	CASSLAGERRYTF
TRBD1	TRBV7-2	TRBJ2-5	once	TGTGCCAGCACCCCCCCGGGGACAGGGGTAGAGACCCAGTACTTC	CASTPPGTGVETQYF
-	TRBV4-1	TRBJ2-1	-	TGCGCCAGCAGCCAAGAAGGGCGGGGACCCTACAATGAGCAGTTCTTC	CASSQEGRGPYNEQFF
-	TRBV19	TRBJ1-2	-	TGTGCCACCGGCCCAGGGTTCTATGGCTACACCTTC	CATGPGFYGYTF
TRBD1	TRBV30	TRBJ2-7	-	TGTGCCTGGAGCGCTCCGGGACAGAGTAGGATAGGGGAGCAGTACTTC	CAWSAPGQSRIGEQYF
TRBD2	TRBV7-2	TRBJ2-1	-	TGTGCCAGCAGCTTAGGCAGCGGGGGCTACAATGAGCAGTTCTTC	CASSLGSGGYNEQFF
-	TRBV6-5	TRBJ1-1	-	TGTGCCAGCAGCCGACCGGGGGGTACGGCTGAAGCTTTCTTT	CASSRPGGTAEAFF
-	TRBV7-9	TRBJ2-1	-	TGTGCCAGCAGCCGGGCTGGGGGGAGTAATGAGCAGTTCTTC	CASSRAGGSNEQFF
TRBD1	TRBV7-2	TRBJ2-7	few	TGTGCCAGCAGCCAAGGACAGGGAACCTACGAGCAGTACTTC	CASSQGQGTYEQYF